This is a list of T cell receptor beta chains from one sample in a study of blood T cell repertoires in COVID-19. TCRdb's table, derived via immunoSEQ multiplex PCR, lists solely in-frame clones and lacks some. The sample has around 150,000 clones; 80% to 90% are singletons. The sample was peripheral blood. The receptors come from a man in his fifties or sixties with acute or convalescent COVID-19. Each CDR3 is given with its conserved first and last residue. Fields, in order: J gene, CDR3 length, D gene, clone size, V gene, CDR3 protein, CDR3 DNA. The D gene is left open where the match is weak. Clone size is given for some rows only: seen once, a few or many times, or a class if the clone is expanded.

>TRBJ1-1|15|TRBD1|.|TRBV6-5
CASSPWTGLDTEAFF
TGTGCCAGCAGTCCGTGGACAGGGCTGGACACTGAAGCTTTCTTT
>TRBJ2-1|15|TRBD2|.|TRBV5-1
CASSLGAGADNEQFF
TGCGCCAGCAGCTTGGGGGCGGGAGCGGACAATGAGCAGTTCTTC
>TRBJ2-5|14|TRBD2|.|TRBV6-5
CASSLGLPMGTQYF
TGTGCCAGCAGCCTGGGACTACCAATGGGGACCCAGTACTTC
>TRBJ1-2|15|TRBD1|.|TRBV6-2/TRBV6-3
CASSGQGSGSYGYTF
TGTGCCAGCAGCGGACAGGGATCGGGTAGCTATGGCTACACCTTC
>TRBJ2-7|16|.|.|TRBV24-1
CATSDLGGQKKHEQYF
TGTGCCACCAGTGATTTGGGTGGGCAGAAAAAGCACGAGCAGTACTTC
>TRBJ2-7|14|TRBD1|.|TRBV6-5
CASSYTGGRREQYF
TGTGCCAGCAGTTACACAGGGGGCCGGAGGGAGCAGTACTTC
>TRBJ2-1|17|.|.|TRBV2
CASNLIGTPIHYNEQFF
TGTGCCAGCAATCTGATAGGGACTCCAATTCACTACAATGAGCAGTTCTTC
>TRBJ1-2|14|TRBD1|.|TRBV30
CAWTGQGVYYGYTF
TGTGCCTGGACGGGACAGGGGGTGTATTATGGCTACACCTTC
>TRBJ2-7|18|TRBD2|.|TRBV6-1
CASSEWTSGRLSAPEQYF
TGTGCCAGCAGTGAATGGACTAGCGGGAGACTATCGGCTCCCGAGCAGTACTTC
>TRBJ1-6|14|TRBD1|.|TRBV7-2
CASSLDRGNSPLHF
TGTGCCAGCAGCCTGGACAGGGGAAATTCACCCCTCCACTTT
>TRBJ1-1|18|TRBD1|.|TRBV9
CASSALLRTGGGGTEAFF
TGTGCCAGCAGCGCCCTTCTACGGACAGGGGGCGGGGGGACTGAAGCTTTCTTT
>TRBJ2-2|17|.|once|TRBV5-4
CASSLAGGGSGTGELFF
TGTGCCAGCAGCTTGGCCGGGGGCGGGAGCGGTACCGGGGAGCTGTTTTTT
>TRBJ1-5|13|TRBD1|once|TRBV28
CASSTGAREPQHF
TGTGCCAGCAGTACAGGGGCTAGGGAGCCCCAGCATTTT
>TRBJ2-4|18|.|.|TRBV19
CASSIDSATGKEGNIQYF
TGTGCCAGTAGTATCGATTCAGCGACAGGAAAAGAGGGAAACATTCAGTACTTC
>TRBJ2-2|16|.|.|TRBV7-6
CASSLAQARGTGELFF
TGTGCCAGCAGCTTAGCGCAGGCCCGGGGAACCGGGGAGCTGTTTTTT
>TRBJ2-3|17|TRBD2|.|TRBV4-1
CASSRGTSGRWTDTQYF
TGCGCCAGCAGCCGCGGGACTAGCGGGAGATGGACAGATACGCAGTATTTT
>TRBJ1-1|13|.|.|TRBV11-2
CASSFDGPAGAFF
TGTGCCAGCAGCTTCGACGGGCCGGCGGGCGCTTTCTTT